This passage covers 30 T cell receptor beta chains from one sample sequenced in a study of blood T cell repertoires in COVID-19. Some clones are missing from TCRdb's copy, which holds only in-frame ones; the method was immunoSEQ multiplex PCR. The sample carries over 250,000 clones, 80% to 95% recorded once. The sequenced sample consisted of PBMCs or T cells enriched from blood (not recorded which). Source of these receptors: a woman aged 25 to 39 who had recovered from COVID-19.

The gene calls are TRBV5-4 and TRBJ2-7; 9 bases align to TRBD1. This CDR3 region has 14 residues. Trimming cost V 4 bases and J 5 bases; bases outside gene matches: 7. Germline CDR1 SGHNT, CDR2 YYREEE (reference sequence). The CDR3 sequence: CASSGGTGPHEQYF. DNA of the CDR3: TGTGCCAGCAGCGGAGGGACAGGGCCCCACGAGCAGTACTTC. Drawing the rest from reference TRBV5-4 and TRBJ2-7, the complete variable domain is ETGVTQSPTHLIKTRGQQVTLRCSSQSGHNTVSWYQQALGQGPQFIFQYYREEENGRGNFPPRFSGLQFPNYSSELNVNALELDDSALYLCASSGGTGPHEQYFGPGTRLTVT.

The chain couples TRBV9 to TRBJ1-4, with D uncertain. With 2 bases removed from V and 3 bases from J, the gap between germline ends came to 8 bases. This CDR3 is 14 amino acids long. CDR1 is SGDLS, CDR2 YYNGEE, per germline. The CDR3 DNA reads TGTGCCAGCAGCGTGATGGCAGCTAATGAAAAACTGTTTTTT. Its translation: CASSVMAANEKLFF.

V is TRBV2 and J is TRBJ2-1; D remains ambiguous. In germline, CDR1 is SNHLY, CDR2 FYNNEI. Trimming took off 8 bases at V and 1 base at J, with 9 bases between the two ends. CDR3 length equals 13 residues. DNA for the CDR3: TGTGCCAGCTTACGCGTTTCCTACAATGAGCAGTTCTTC. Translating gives CASLRVSYNEQFF. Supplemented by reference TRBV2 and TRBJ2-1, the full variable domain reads EPEVTQTPSHQVTQMGQEVILRCVPISNHLYFYWYRQILGQKVEFLVSFYNNEISEKSEIFDDQFSVERPDGSNFTLKIRSTKLEDSAMYFCASLRVSYNEQFFGPGTRLTVL.

The DNA of the CDR3 is TGCGCCAGCAGCCAAGATCTGATACAGTCCTACAATGAGCAGTTCTTC. This encodes CASSQDLIQSYNEQFF. The rearrangement uses TRBV4-3 and TRBJ2-1, with D unclear. CDR3 length: 16 amino acids. Germline values: CDR1 LGHNA, CDR2 YSLEER. V lost 0 bases to trimming and J lost 1 base, with 10 bases between them.

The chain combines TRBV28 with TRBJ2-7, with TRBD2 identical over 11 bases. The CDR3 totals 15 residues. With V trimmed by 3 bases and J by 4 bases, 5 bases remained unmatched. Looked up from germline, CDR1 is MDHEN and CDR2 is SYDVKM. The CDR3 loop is CASSFTSGSKYEQYF. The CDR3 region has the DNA TGTGCCAGCAGTTTCACTAGCGGGAGTAAATACGAGCAGTACTTC.

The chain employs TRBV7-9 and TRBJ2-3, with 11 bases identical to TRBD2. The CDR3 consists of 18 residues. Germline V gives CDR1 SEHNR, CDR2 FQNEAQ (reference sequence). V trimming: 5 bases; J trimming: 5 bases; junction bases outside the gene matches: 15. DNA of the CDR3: TGTGCCAGCAGCCTTGTTGGAATAGCGGGAGGGCCTTTAGATACGCAGTATTTT. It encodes CASSLVGIAGGPLDTQYF.

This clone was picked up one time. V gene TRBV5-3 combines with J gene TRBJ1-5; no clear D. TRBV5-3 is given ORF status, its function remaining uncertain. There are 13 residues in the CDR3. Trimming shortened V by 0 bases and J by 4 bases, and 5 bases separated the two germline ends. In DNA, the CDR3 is TGTGCCAGAAGCTTGGTTCAGAATCAGCCCCAGCATTTT. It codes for CARSLVQNQPQHF.

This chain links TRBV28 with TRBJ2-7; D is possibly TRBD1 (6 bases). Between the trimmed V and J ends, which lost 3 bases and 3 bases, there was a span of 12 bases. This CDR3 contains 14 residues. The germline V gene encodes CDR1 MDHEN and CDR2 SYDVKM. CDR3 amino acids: CASSFSGVVYEQYF. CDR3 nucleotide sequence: TGTGCCAGCAGTTTCTCAGGGGTGGTCTACGAGCAGTACTTC. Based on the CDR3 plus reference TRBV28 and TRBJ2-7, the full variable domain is DVKVTQSSRYLVKRTGEKVFLECVQDMDHENMFWYRQDPGLGLRLIYFSYDVKMKEKGDIPEGYSVSREKKERFSLILESASTNQTSMYLCASSFSGVVYEQYFGPGTRLTVT.

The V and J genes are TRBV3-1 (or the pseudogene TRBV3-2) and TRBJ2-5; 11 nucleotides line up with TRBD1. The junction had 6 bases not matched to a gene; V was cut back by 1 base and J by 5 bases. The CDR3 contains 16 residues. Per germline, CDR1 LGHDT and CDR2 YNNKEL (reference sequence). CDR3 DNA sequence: TGTGCCAGCAGCCAAGGAAGGGGACAGGGGGTTGAGACCCAGTACTTC. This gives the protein CASSQGRGQGVETQYF.

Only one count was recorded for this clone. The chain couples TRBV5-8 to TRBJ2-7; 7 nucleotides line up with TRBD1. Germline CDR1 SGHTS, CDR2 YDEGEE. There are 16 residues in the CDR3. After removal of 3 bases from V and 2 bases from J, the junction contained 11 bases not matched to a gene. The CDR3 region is CASSSRWQGETYEQYF. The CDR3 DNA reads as TGTGCCAGCAGCTCTCGGTGGCAGGGGGAGACCTACGAGCAGTACTTC.

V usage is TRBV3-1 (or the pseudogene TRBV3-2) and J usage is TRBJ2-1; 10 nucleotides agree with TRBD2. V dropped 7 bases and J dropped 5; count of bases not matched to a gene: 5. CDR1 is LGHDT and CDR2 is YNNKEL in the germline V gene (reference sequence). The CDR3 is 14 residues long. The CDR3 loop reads CASKPGLANNEQFF. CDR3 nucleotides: TGTGCCAGCAAACCGGGACTAGCGAACAATGAGCAGTTCTTC.

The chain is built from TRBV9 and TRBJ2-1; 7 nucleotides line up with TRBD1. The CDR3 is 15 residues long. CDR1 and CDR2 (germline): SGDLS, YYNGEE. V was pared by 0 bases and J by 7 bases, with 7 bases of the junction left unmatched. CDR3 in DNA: TGTGCCAGCAGCGTAGGAAACAGGGGCGAGAATGAGCAGTTCTTC. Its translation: CASSVGNRGENEQFF.

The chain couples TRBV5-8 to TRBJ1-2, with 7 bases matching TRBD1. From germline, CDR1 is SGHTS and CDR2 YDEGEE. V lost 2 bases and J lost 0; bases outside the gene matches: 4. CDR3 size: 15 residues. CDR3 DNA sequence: TGTGCCAGCAGCTTCCGGGACAGTGCTAACTATGGCTACACCTTC. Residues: CASSFRDSANYGYTF. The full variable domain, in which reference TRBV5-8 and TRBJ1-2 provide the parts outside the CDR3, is EAGVTQSPTHLIKTRGQQATLRCSPISGHTSVYWYQQALGLGLQFLLWYDEGEERNRGNFPPRFSGRQFPNYSSELNVNALELEDSALYLCASSFRDSANYGYTFGSGTRLTVV.

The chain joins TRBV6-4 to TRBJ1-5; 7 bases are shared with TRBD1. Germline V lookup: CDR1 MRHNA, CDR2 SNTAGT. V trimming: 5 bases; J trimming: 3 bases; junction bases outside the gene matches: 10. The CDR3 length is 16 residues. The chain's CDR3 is CASSPSGGGNNQPQHF. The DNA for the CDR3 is TGTGCCAGCAGTCCCTCAGGAGGGGGCAACAATCAGCCCCAGCATTTT.

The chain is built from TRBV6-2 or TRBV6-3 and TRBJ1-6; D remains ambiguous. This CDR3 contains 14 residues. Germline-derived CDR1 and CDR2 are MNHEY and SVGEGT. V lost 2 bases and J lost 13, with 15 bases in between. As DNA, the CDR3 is TGTGCCAGCAGTTACACGGAGGGTTTGCGTCCCCTCCACTTT. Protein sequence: CASSYTEGLRPLHF.

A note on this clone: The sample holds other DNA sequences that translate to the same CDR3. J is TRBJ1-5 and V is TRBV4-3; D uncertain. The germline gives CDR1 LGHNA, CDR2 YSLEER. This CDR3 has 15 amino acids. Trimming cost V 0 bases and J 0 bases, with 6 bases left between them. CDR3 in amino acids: CASSQDRYSNQPQHF. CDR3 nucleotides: TGCGCCAGCAGCCAAGATCGGTATAGCAATCAGCCCCAGCATTTT.

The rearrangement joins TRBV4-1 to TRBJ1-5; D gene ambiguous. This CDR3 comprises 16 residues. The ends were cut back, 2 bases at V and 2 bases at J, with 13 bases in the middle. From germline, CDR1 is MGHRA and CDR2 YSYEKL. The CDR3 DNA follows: TGCGCCAGCAGCCAAATCGGTGGGCAACGCAATCAGCCCCAGCATTTT. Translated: CASSQIGGQRNQPQHF.

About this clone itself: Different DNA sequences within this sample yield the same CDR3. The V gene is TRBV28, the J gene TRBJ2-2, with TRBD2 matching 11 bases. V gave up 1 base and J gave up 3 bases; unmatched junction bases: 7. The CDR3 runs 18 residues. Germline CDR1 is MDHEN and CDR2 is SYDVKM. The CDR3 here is CASSLLISGRAYTGELFF. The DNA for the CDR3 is TGTGCCAGCAGTTTATTGATTAGCGGGAGGGCATACACCGGGGAGCTGTTTTTT. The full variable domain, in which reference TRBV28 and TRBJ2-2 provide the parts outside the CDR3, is DVKVTQSSRYLVKRTGEKVFLECVQDMDHENMFWYRQDPGLGLRLIYFSYDVKMKEKGDIPEGYSVSREKKERFSLILESASTNQTSMYLCASSLLISGRAYTGELFFGEGSRLTVL.

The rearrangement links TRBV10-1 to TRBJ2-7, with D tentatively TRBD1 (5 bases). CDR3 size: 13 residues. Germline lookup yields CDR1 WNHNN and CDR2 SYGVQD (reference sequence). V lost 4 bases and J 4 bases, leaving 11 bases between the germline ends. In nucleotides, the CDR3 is TGCGCCAGCAGTGCCCAGGGTGGATACGAGCAGTACTTC. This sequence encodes CASSAQGGYEQYF.

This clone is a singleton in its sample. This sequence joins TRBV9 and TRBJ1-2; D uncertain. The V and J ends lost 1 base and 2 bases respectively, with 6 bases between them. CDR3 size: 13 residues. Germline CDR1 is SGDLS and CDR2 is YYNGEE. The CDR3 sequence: CASSVSRNYGYTF. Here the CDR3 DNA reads TGTGCCAGCAGCGTATCCAGGAACTATGGCTACACCTTC.

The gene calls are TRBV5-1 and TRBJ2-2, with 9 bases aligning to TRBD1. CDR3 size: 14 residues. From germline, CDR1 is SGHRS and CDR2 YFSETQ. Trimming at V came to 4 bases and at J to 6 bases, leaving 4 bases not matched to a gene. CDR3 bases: TGCGCCAGCAGCGCTAGGACAGGGGCCGGGGAGCTGTTTTTT. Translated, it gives CASSARTGAGELFF.

The CDR3, as DNA: TGTGCCAGCAGCTTATGGGGTCAGGGAAACACCGGGGAGCTGTTTTTT. The encoded protein is CASSLWGQGNTGELFF. The gene calls are TRBV7-2 and TRBJ2-2, with a weak D call TRBD1 (5 bases). CDR3 size: 16 residues. Germline V CDR1 and CDR2: SGHTA, FQGNSA. Deletions cut 2 bases from V and 2 bases from J, with 12 bases between. Combining the CDR3 with reference TRBV7-2 and TRBJ2-2 gives the whole variable domain GAGVSQSPSNKVTEKGKDVELRCDPISGHTALYWYRQSLGQGLEFLIYFQGNSAPDKSGLPSDRFSAERTGGSVSTLTIQRTQQEDSAVYLCASSLWGQGNTGELFFGEGSRLTVL.

The CDR3 sequence: CASSLWRGTYNEQFF. In nucleotides, the CDR3 is TGTGCCAGCAGCTTGTGGCGGGGCACCTACAATGAGCAGTTCTTC. The rearrangement joins TRBV5-5 to TRBJ2-1; TRBD2 is a possible D gene (6 bases). The ends were cut back, 1 base at V and 2 bases at J, with 10 bases in the middle. The CDR3 has 15 residues. Germline V gene sequence: CDR1 SGHKS, CDR2 YYEKEE (reference sequence).

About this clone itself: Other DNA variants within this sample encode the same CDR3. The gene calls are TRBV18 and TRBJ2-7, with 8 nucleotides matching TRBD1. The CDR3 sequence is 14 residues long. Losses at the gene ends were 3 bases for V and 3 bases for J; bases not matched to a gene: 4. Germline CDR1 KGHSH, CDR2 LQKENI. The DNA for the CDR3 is TGTGCCAGCTCACCCCCGGACAGGGTCTACGAGCAGTACTTC. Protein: CASSPPDRVYEQYF.

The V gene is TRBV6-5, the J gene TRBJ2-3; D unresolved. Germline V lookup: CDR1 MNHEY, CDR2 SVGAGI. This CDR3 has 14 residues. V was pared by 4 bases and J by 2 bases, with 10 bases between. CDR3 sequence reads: CASSLDTFTDTQYF. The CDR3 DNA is TGTGCCAGCAGTTTAGACACGTTCACAGATACGCAGTATTTT.

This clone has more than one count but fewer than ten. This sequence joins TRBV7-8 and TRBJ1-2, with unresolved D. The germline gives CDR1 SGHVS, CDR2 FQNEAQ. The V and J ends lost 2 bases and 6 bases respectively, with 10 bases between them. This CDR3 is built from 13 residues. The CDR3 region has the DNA TGTGCCAGCAGCTTACGTCGGGTGGATGGCTACACCTTC. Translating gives CASSLRRVDGYTF. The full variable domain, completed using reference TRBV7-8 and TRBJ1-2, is GAGVSQSPRYKVAKRGQDVALRCDPISGHVSLFWYQQALGQGPEFLTYFQNEAQLDKSGLPSDRFFAERPEGSVSTLKIQRTQQEDSAVYLCASSLRRVDGYTFGSGTRLTVV.

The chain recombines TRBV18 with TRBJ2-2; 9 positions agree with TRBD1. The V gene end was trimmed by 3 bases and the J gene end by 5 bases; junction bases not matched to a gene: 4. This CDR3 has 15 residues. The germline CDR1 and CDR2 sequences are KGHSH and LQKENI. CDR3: CASSPGQGRTGELFF. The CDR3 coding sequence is TGTGCCAGCTCACCCGGACAGGGGAGGACCGGGGAGCTGTTTTTT.

CDR3 nucleotide sequence: TGTGCCTGGTTACAAAATGAAAAACTGTTTTTT. The encoded protein is CAWLQNEKLFF. This sequence joins TRBV30 and TRBJ1-4; D not resolved. V lost 5 bases to trimming and J lost 5 bases, with 6 bases between them. Germline CDR1 reads GTSNPN; CDR2 reads SVGIG (reference sequence). This CDR3 is built from 11 residues. The variable domain in full, with the rest retrieved from reference TRBV30 and TRBJ1-4, is SQTIHQWPATLVQPVGSPLSLECTVEGTSNPNLYWYRQAAGRGLQLLFYSVGIGQISSEVPQNLSASRPQDRQFILSSKKLLLSDSGFYLCAWLQNEKLFFGSGTQLSVL.

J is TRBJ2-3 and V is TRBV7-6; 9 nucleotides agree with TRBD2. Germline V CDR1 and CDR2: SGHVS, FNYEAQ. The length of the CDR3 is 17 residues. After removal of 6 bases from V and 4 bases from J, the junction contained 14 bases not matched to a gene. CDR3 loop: CASRRFPGTSSSDTQYF. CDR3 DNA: TGTGCCAGCAGACGTTTCCCCGGGACTAGCTCCTCAGATACGCAGTATTTT.

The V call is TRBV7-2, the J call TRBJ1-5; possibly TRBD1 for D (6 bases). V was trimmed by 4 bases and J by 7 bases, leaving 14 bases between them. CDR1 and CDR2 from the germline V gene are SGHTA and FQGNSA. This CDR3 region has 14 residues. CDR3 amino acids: CASSSQGLSQPQHF. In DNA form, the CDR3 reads TGTGCCAGCAGCTCACAGGGATTGAGCCAGCCCCAGCATTTT. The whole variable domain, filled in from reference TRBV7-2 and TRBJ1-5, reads GAGVSQSPSNKVTEKGKDVELRCDPISGHTALYWYRQSLGQGLEFLIYFQGNSAPDKSGLPSDRFSAERTGGSVSTLTIQRTQQEDSAVYLCASSSQGLSQPQHFGDGTRLSIL.